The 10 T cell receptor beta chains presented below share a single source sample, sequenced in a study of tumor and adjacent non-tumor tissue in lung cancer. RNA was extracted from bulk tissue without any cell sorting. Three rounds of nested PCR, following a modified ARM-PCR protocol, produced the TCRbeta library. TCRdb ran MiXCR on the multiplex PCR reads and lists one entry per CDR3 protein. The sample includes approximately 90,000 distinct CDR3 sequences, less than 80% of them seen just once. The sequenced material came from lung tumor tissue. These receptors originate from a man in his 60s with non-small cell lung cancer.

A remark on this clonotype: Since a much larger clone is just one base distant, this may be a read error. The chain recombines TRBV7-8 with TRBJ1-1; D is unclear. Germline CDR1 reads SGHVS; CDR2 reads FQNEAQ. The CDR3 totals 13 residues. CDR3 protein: CARSLGKHTEAFF. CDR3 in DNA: TGTGCCAGGAGCTTAGGGAAGCACACTGAAGCTTTCTTT. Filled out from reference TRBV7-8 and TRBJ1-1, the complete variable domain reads GAGVSQSPRYKVAKRGQDVALRCDPISGHVSLFWYQQALGQGPEFLTYFQNEAQLDKSGLPSDRFFAERPEGSVSTLKIQRTQQEDSAVYLCARSLGKHTEAFFGQGTRLTVV.

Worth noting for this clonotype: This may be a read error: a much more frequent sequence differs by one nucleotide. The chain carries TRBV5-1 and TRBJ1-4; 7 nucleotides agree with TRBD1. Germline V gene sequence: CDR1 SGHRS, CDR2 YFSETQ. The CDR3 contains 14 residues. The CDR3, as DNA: TGCGCCAACAGCTCAGGGGGATTACGTGAAAAACTGTTTTTT. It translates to CANSSGGLREKLFF.

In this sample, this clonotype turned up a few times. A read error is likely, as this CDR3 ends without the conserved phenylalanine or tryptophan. The CDR3 loop reads CASLGTARTEAFL. The CDR3 DNA sequence: TGTGCCAGTCTGGGGACAGCTAGGACTGAAGCTTTCCTT. The V and J genes are TRBV6-2 or TRBV6-3 and TRBJ1-1, with 7 bases lining up with TRBD1. CDR3 length: 13 residues. Germline V gene data show CDR1 as MNHEY and CDR2 as SVGEGT. The V gene end was trimmed by 9 bases and the J gene end by 5 bases; junction bases not matched to a gene: 9.

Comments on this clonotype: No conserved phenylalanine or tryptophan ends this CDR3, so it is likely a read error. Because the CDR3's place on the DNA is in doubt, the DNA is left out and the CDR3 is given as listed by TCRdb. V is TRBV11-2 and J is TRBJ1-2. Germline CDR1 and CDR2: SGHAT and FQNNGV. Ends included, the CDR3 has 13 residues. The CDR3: CASCLLRKTGYTL.

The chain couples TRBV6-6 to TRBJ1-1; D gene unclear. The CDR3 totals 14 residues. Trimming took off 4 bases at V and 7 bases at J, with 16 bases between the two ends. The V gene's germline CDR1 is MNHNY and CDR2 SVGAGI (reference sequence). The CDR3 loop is CASSSENSNNEAFF. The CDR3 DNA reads TGTGCCAGCAGTTCGGAGAACAGCAATAATGAAGCTTTCTTT.

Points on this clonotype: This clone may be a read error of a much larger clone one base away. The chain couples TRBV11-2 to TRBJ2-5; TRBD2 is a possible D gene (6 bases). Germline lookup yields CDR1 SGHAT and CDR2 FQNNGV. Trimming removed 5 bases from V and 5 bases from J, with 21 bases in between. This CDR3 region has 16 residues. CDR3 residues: CASSPRTSWVGETQYF. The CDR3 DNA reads TGTGCCAGCAGCCCCCGTACTAGCTGGGTGGGGGAGACCCAGTACTTC.

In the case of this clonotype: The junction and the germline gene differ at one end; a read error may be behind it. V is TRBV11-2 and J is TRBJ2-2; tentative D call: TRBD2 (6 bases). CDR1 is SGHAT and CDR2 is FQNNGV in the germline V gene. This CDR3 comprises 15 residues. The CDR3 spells CARSPWGERTGELLF. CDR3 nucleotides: TGTGCCAGAAGTCCCTGGGGGGAGAGGACCGGGGAGCTGCTTTTT. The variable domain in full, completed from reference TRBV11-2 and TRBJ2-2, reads EAGVAQSPRYKIIEKRQSVAFWCNPISGHATLYWYQQILGQGPKLLIQFQNNGVVDDSQLPKDRFSAERLKGVDSTLKIQPAKLEDSAVYLCARSPWGERTGELLFGEGSRLTVL.

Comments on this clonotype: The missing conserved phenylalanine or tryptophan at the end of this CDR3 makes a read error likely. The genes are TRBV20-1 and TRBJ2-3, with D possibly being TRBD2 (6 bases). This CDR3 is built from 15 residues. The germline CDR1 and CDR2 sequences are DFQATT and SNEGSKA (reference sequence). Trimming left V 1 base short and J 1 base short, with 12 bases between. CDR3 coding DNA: TGCAGTGCTAGAGCTCAGCGGGCCGGCACAGATACGCAGTATTTG. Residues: CSARAQRAGTDTQYL.

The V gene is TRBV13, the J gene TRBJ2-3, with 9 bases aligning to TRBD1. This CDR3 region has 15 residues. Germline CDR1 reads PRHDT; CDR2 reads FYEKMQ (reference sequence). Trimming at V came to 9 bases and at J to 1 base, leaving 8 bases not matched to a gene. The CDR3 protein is CASSRWTGGTDTQYF. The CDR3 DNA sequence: TGTGCCAGTAGCCGCTGGACAGGGGGCACAGATACGCAGTATTTT. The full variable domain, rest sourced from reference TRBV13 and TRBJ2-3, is AAGVIQSPRHLIKEKRETATLKCYPIPRHDTVYWYQQGPGQDPQFLISFYEKMQSDKGSIPDRFSAQQFSDYHSELNMSSLELGDSALYFCASSRWTGGTDTQYFGPGTRLTVL.

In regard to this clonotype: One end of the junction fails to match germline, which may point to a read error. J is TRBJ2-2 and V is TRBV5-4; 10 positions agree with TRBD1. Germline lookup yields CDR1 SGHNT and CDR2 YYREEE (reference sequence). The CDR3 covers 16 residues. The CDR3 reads CASSEGQGKNTGVLFF. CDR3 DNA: TGTGCCAGCAGCGAGGGACAGGGGAAGAACACCGGGGTGCTGTTTTTT. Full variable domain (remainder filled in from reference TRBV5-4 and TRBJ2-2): ETGVTQSPTHLIKTRGQQVTLRCSSQSGHNTVSWYQQALGQGPQFIFQYYREEENGRGNFPPRFSGLQFPNYSSELNVNALELDDSALYLCASSEGQGKNTGVLFFGEGSRLTVL.